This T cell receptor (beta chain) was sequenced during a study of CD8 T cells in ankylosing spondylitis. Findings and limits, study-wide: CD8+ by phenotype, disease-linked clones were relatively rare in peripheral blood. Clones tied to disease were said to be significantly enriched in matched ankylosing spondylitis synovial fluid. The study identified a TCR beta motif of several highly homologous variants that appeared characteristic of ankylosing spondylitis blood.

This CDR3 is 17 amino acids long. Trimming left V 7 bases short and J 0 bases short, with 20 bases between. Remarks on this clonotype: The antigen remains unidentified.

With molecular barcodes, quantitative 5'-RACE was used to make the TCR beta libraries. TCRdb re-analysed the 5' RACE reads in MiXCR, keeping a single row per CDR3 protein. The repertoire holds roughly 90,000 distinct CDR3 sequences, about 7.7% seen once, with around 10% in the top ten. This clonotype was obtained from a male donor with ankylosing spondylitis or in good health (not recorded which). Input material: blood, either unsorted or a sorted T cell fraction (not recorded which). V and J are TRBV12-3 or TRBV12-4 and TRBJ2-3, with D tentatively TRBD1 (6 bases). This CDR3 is CASNPRGSGTSTDTQYF. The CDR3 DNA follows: TGTGCCAGCAACCCGAGGGGGAGCGGTACCAGCACAGATACGCAGTATTTT.